This is a list of T cell receptor beta chains from one sample in a study of blood T cell repertoires in COVID-19. Using immunoSEQ multiplex PCR, the repertoire was profiled, and TCRdb retains in-frame clones only, with some absent. The sample includes about 260,000 clones, roughly 90% seen only once; the top ten take nearly 2%. The sample comprised peripheral blood. These receptors all stem from a man younger than 40 with active or convalescent COVID-19. Each CDR3 is given with its conserved first and last residue. The order of the fields is J gene, clone size, D gene, V gene, CDR3 protein, CDR3 DNA. A D gene is named only where the DNA matches it firmly. The size entry is marked missing in some rows and otherwise reads once, few, many or a size class.

j_gene: TRBJ2-7
abundance: .
d_gene: TRBD1
v_gene: TRBV4-3
CDR3aa: CASSQGDRDVSYEQYF
CDR3nt: TGCGCCAGCAGCCAAGGGGACAGGGACGTTTCCTACGAGCAGTACTTC

j_gene: TRBJ1-4
abundance: .
d_gene: .
v_gene: TRBV7-6
CDR3aa: CASSPILATNEKLFF
CDR3nt: TGTGCCAGCAGCCCTATCCTGGCAACTAATGAAAAACTGTTTTTT

j_gene: TRBJ2-1
abundance: .
d_gene: .
v_gene: TRBV4-2
CDR3aa: CASSQGKYQEQFF
CDR3nt: TGTGCCAGCAGCCAAGGTAAATACCAGGAGCAGTTCTTC

j_gene: TRBJ2-1
abundance: .
d_gene: .
v_gene: TRBV24-1
CDR3aa: CATSRTQDNEQFF
CDR3nt: TGTGCCACCAGCCGGACACAAGACAATGAGCAGTTCTTC

j_gene: TRBJ1-6
abundance: .
d_gene: .
v_gene: TRBV9
CDR3aa: CASGGSNSPLHF
CDR3nt: TGTGCCAGCGGGGGCAGTAATTCACCCCTCCACTTT

j_gene: TRBJ2-7
abundance: once
d_gene: .
v_gene: TRBV9
CDR3aa: CASSAQGFEQYF
CDR3nt: TGTGCCAGCAGCGCCCAGGGGTTCGAGCAGTACTTC

j_gene: TRBJ2-5
abundance: .
d_gene: TRBD2
v_gene: TRBV7-9
CDR3aa: CASSLGASGRKETQYF
CDR3nt: TGTGCCAGCAGCTTAGGGGCTAGCGGGAGGAAAGAGACCCAGTACTTC

j_gene: TRBJ2-1
abundance: .
d_gene: .
v_gene: TRBV10-1
CDR3aa: CASSESLGGVKNEQFF
CDR3nt: TGCGCCAGCAGTGAGTCTTTAGGGGGGGTGAAGAATGAGCAGTTCTTC

j_gene: TRBJ2-7
abundance: .
d_gene: .
v_gene: TRBV5-6
CDR3aa: CASSSRDIPYEQYF
CDR3nt: TGTGCCAGCAGCTCCCGGGACATCCCCTACGAGCAGTACTTC

j_gene: TRBJ2-1
abundance: once
d_gene: TRBD2
v_gene: TRBV5-4
CDR3aa: CASRSGEVGWDEQFF
CDR3nt: TGTGCCAGCAGAAGCGGGGAGGTCGGTTGGGATGAGCAGTTCTTC

j_gene: TRBJ1-2
abundance: .
d_gene: TRBD1
v_gene: TRBV11-3
CDR3aa: CASSLDRFSTGTGNGYTF
CDR3nt: TGTGCCAGCAGCTTAGATCGGTTTTCCACCGGGACAGGGAATGGCTACACCTTC

j_gene: TRBJ2-1
abundance: .
d_gene: TRBD2
v_gene: TRBV20-1
CDR3aa: CSASSVAGGKNEQFF
CDR3nt: TGCAGTGCTAGTTCCGTAGCGGGGGGGAAGAATGAGCAGTTCTTC

j_gene: TRBJ1-6
abundance: .
d_gene: TRBD1
v_gene: TRBV6-5
CDR3aa: CASRIIDRASSPLHF
CDR3nt: TGTGCCAGCAGGATAATCGACAGGGCGTCCTCACCCCTCCACTTT

j_gene: TRBJ2-5
abundance: .
d_gene: .
v_gene: TRBV6-5
CDR3aa: CASSLGDSEETQYF
CDR3nt: TGTGCCAGCAGTCTTGGGGACTCCGAGGAGACCCAGTACTTC

j_gene: TRBJ2-7
abundance: .
d_gene: TRBD1
v_gene: TRBV5-6
CDR3aa: CASSLGQGLTYEQYF
CDR3nt: TGTGCCAGCAGCTTGGGACAGGGGTTGACCTACGAGCAGTACTTC

j_gene: TRBJ1-1
abundance: .
d_gene: .
v_gene: TRBV27
CDR3aa: CASSSTAHTEAFF
CDR3nt: TGTGCCAGCAGTTCGACAGCCCACACTGAAGCTTTCTTT

j_gene: TRBJ2-7
abundance: .
d_gene: TRBD1
v_gene: TRBV2
CDR3aa: CASNGQGAYYEQYF
CDR3nt: TGTGCCAGCAACGGTCAGGGGGCTTACTACGAGCAGTACTTC

j_gene: TRBJ2-2
abundance: once
d_gene: TRBD2
v_gene: TRBV19
CDR3aa: CASSAQRGVRGTGELFF
CDR3nt: TGTGCCAGTAGTGCCCAGCGGGGGGTTCGTGGCACCGGGGAGCTGTTTTTT

j_gene: TRBJ2-2
abundance: .
d_gene: .
v_gene: TRBV9
CDR3aa: CASTDGSRSTGELFF
CDR3nt: TGTGCCAGCACTGATGGGAGTCGGTCCACCGGGGAGCTGTTTTTT

j_gene: TRBJ1-1
abundance: .
d_gene: TRBD1
v_gene: TRBV30
CDR3aa: CAWSTGGVEAFF
CDR3nt: TGTGCCTGGAGTACAGGGGGGGTTGAAGCTTTCTTT

j_gene: TRBJ1-4
abundance: .
d_gene: .
v_gene: TRBV6-5
CDR3aa: CASSYGRGEWEKLFF
CDR3nt: TGTGCCAGCAGTTACGGGAGGGGCGAGTGGGAAAAACTGTTTTTT

j_gene: TRBJ2-3
abundance: .
d_gene: TRBD1
v_gene: TRBV10-1
CDR3aa: CASSGGQGRDTQYF
CDR3nt: TGCGCCAGCAGTGGTGGACAGGGGAGAGATACGCAGTATTTT